Following are 16 T cell receptor beta chains from one sample sequenced in a study of T-cell memory formation after mild COVID-19. TCRdb recomputed calls from the 5' RACE reads with MiXCR, one row per CDR3 protein. The sample holds a few hundred thousand distinct CDR3 sequences, 20% to 25% seen once. Sequenced sample: PBMCs or a T cell subset sorted from them (not recorded which). The receptors derive from an adult woman who had mild COVID-19 (a few samples of this study predate the infection). Cell type and time point are not known.

This clonotype was recorded a few times. The V gene is TRBV7-9, the J gene TRBJ1-1; no clear D. The V end lost 4 bases, the J end lost 6 bases, and 6 bases lay between the germline ends. The germline V gene encodes CDR1 SEHNR and CDR2 FQNEAQ (reference sequence). CDR3 size: 11 residues. The chain's CDR3 is CASSSTAEAFF. The CDR3 DNA sequence: TGTGCCAGCAGCTCTACAGCTGAAGCTTTCTTT.

This clonotype was observed at least ten times. V and J are TRBV15 and TRBJ1-5; 9 bases map to TRBD1. The CDR3 has 18 residues. V was pared by 8 bases and J by 3 bases, with 17 bases of the junction left unmatched. The V gene's germline CDR1 is LNHNV and CDR2 YYDKDF (reference sequence). The chain's CDR3 is CATAPGQGRLVNNQPQHF. The CDR3 DNA reads as TGTGCCACCGCTCCGGGACAGGGAAGGCTGGTAAACAATCAGCCCCAGCATTTT.

This clonotype was counted between two and nine times. This chain links TRBV6-2 or TRBV6-3 with TRBJ2-2; 12 positions match TRBD1. V shed 6 bases and J 3 bases; nucleotides not matched to a gene: 2. Per the germline V gene, CDR1 is MNHEY and CDR2 is SVGEGT. The CDR3 sequence is 15 residues long. The CDR3 is CASSGTGGDTGELFF. The CDR3 DNA follows: TGTGCCAGCAGCGGGACAGGGGGCGACACCGGGGAGCTGTTTTTT.

In this sample, this clonotype turned up many times. This chain links TRBV20-1 with TRBJ2-4; no firm D call. The CDR3 is 13 residues long. V shed 1 base and J shed 6 bases, with 10 bases lying between them. Germline V lookup: CDR1 DFQATT, CDR2 SNEGSKA (reference sequence). CDR3 sequence (DNA): TGCAGTGCTAGAGGCACACAGCGAAACATTCAGTACTTC. Translated, it gives CSARGTQRNIQYF.

This rearrangement joins TRBV3-1 to TRBJ2-7, with TRBD2 matching 12 bases. There are 16 residues in the CDR3. The germline CDR1 and CDR2 sequences are LGHDT and YNNKEL (reference sequence). The ends lost 4 bases at V and 5 bases at J; junction bases unmatched: 9. The CDR3 coding sequence is TGTGCCAGCAGCCCATCTTCACTAGCGGGGGGAGACGAGCAGTACTTC. Its protein product is CASSPSSLAGGDEQYF.

This chain joins TRBV2 and TRBJ1-1; D uncertain. The CDR3 covers 15 residues. The germline CDR1 and CDR2 sequences are SNHLY and FYNNEI. Trimming pared 3 bases from V and 0 bases from J, leaving 11 bases between. The CDR3 region is CASSDPGLMNTEAFF. CDR3 nucleotides: TGTGCCAGCAGTGATCCAGGACTAATGAACACTGAAGCTTTCTTT.

The rearrangement uses TRBV4-1 and TRBJ2-2; 8 bases fit TRBD1. This CDR3 contains 16 residues. Trimming took 0 bases from V and 4 from J; bases not matched to a gene: 4. Germline loops: CDR1 MGHRA, CDR2 YSYEKL. The CDR3 region is CASSQDGGQGTGELFF. CDR3 in DNA: TGCGCCAGCAGCCAAGATGGAGGACAGGGCACCGGGGAGCTGTTTTTT.

The table lists this clonotype with many counts. V and J are TRBV7-9 and TRBJ2-3; no clear D gene. V lost 7 bases and J 0 bases, leaving 8 bases between the germline ends. The length of the CDR3 is 13 residues. Germline-derived CDR1 and CDR2 are SEHNR and FQNEAQ (reference sequence). DNA for the CDR3: TGTGCCAGCACCCGTCCTAGCACAGATACGCAGTATTTT. Protein product: CASTRPSTDTQYF.

The chain employs TRBV5-4 and TRBJ1-5; D is unclear. The CDR3 contains 14 residues. CDR1 is SGHNT, CDR2 YYREEE, per germline (reference sequence). Trimming pared 0 bases from V and 9 bases from J, leaving 13 bases between. CDR3: CASSLEPGEWPQHF. CDR3 bases: TGTGCCAGCAGCTTGGAACCCGGTGAATGGCCCCAGCATTTT. The variable domain in full, completed from reference TRBV5-4 and TRBJ1-5, reads ETGVTQSPTHLIKTRGQQVTLRCSSQSGHNTVSWYQQALGQGPQFIFQYYREEENGRGNFPPRFSGLQFPNYSSELNVNALELDDSALYLCASSLEPGEWPQHFGDGTRLSIL.

The genes are TRBV5-1 and TRBJ1-1; 8 nucleotides align to TRBD1. Germline lookup yields CDR1 SGHRS and CDR2 YFSETQ. With 2 bases clipped from V and 5 bases from J, the junction kept 2 bases outside the gene matches. This CDR3 has 13 amino acids. The CDR3 bases are TGCGCCAGCAGCTTTAACAGGGGGACTGAAGCTTTCTTT. The encoded protein is CASSFNRGTEAFF.

This clonotype was counted only a few times. V usage is TRBV6-5 and J usage is TRBJ2-7; 10 bases agree with TRBD2. Looked up from germline, CDR1 is MNHEY and CDR2 is SVGAGI. V trimming: 2 bases; J trimming: 1 base; junction bases outside the gene matches: 5. The CDR3 has 16 amino acids. The CDR3 DNA follows: TGTGCCAGCAGTTACAGGAGGACTAGCGGATCCTACGAGCAGTACTTC. It translates to CASSYRRTSGSYEQYF.

CDR3 loop: CASSENPGGGNGYTF. The CDR3 bases are TGTGCCAGCAGTGAAAACCCAGGGGGAGGGAATGGCTACACCTTC. This sequence joins TRBV6-1 and TRBJ1-2; 7 bases map to TRBD1. The trim removed 2 bases at V and 6 bases at J, leaving 9 bases unmatched. The germline gives CDR1 MNHNS, CDR2 SASEGT. The CDR3 covers 15 residues.

This chain connects TRBV12-3 or TRBV12-4 to TRBJ2-7; the match to TRBD1 covers 7 bases. The CDR3 totals 14 residues. J gave up 6 bases and V 5 bases, and 10 bases lay outside the gene matches. The CDR3 nucleotides read TGTGCCAGCAGTCTTCTCCGGGACAGTGGCGAGCAGTACTTC. Translation: CASSLLRDSGEQYF.

The chain joins TRBV25-1 to TRBJ2-1; TRBD2 aligns across 8 bases. The J segment lost 0 bases and the V segment lost 9 bases, leaving 10 bases of the junction unmatched. Per germline, CDR1 MGHDK and CDR2 SYGVNS. The CDR3 is made up of 16 amino acids. The CDR3 DNA reads TGTGCCAGGAACCGAGCGGGGGTTATCTCCTACAATGAGCAGTTCTTC. Amino acids: CARNRAGVISYNEQFF.

The rearrangement links TRBV29-1 to TRBJ2-7, with D possibly TRBD1 on 5 matching bases. The CDR3 sequence is 12 residues long. The V end lost 1 base, the J end lost 6 bases, and 10 bases lay between the germline ends. Germline V lookup: CDR1 SQVTM, CDR2 ANQGSEA. For the CDR3, the DNA is TGCAGCGTTGAAGGGCAGGGTACCGAGCAGTACTTC. Protein product: CSVEGQGTEQYF.

The J gene is TRBJ1-5, the V gene TRBV12-3 or TRBV12-4; the D gene is possibly TRBD1 (5 bases). The CDR3 runs to 14 residues. V was cut by 6 bases and J by 6 bases, with 15 bases left in between. The CDR3 DNA follows: TGTGCCAGCAGACTGGCGCAGGGAGGTCAGCCCCAGCATTTT. Translated, it gives CASRLAQGGQPQHF.